The 23 T cell receptor beta chains given below trace back to one sample, sequenced in a study of shared clonotypes between healthy human individuals. Profiling relied on immunoSEQ multiplex PCR, and the TCRdb table lists in-frame clones only, not all of them. The table shows 2 million or so clones, with roughly 94% occurring only once. The specimen sequenced was naive CD4+ T cells sorted from blood. The subset here: CD45RA+ positively selected. The receptors here all came from a man aged 18-30 years in good health.

The CDR3 sequence: CASSLAGPDTQYF. The CDR3 DNA reads TGCGCCAGCAGTCTAGCGGGGCCAGATACGCAGTATTTT. This chain connects TRBV10-1 to TRBJ2-3; 9 nucleotides agree with TRBD2. The CDR3 is 13 amino acids. Germline CDR1 is WNHNN and CDR2 is SYGVQD (reference sequence). V dropped 5 bases and J dropped 4; count of bases not matched to a gene: 1.

The CDR3 reads CASSVGTGPQHF. The CDR3 DNA follows: TGTGCCAGCAGCGTAGGAACGGGGCCCCAGCATTTT. The V and J genes are TRBV9 and TRBJ1-5; no reliable D call. CDR1 is SGDLS, CDR2 YYNGEE, per germline. This CDR3 comprises 12 residues. V was clipped by 0 bases and J by 9 bases, with 7 bases between them.

This chain joins TRBV14 and TRBJ2-1; a possible D gene is TRBD2 (5 bases). V lost 4 bases to trimming and J lost 4 bases, with 17 bases between them. The CDR3 is made up of 16 amino acids. The germline V gene has CDR1 SGHDN and CDR2 FVKESK. The CDR3 DNA reads TGTGCCAGCAGCCCCCCCTACAGCGGAACTTACAATGAGCAGTTCTTC. This translates into CASSPPYSGTYNEQFF. The full variable domain, rest sourced from reference TRBV14 and TRBJ2-1, is EAGVTQFPSHSVIEKGQTVTLRCDPISGHDNLYWYRRVMGKEIKFLLHFVKESKQDESGMPNNRFLAERTGGTYSTLKVQPAELEDSGVYFCASSPPYSGTYNEQFFGPGTRLTVL.

The V call is TRBV27, the J call TRBJ1-3, with TRBD1 identical over 7 bases. Trimming at V came to 0 bases and at J to 0 bases, leaving 2 bases not matched to a gene. This CDR3 comprises 16 residues. The germline CDR1 and CDR2 sequences are MNHEY and SMNVEV (reference sequence). The CDR3 here is CASSLSSGGSGNTIYF. In DNA form, the CDR3 reads TGTGCCAGCAGTTTATCCTCAGGGGGCTCTGGAAACACCATATATTTT.

As to this clone: Other DNA sequences in the same sample also yield this CDR3. The rearrangement joins TRBV5-1 to TRBJ1-2; D remains ambiguous. V dropped 4 bases and J dropped 2 bases, with 9 bases sitting between them. Germline V gives CDR1 SGHRS, CDR2 YFSETQ. This CDR3 spans 13 amino acids. The chain's CDR3 is CASSPNSNYGYTF. CDR3 sequence (DNA): TGCGCCAGCAGCCCGAACAGCAACTATGGCTACACCTTC.

The rearrangement links TRBV11-2 to TRBJ2-7; perhaps TRBD2 as D (6 bases). Trimming left V 5 bases short and J 7 bases short, with 12 bases between. The CDR3 length is 12 residues. Germline values: CDR1 SGHAT, CDR2 FQNNGV. The CDR3 DNA is TGTGCCAGCAGCCATAACCGGGGGGAGCAGTACTTC. Translated: CASSHNRGEQYF.

The chain recombines TRBV4-1 with TRBJ2-7, with D perhaps TRBD1 (5 bases). Germline V gives CDR1 MGHRA, CDR2 YSYEKL. The CDR3 totals 14 residues. Trimming left V 6 bases short and J 6 bases short, with 18 bases between. The CDR3 DNA sequence: TGCGCCAGCAGTCTTCCAGGGATAGCCAGCGAGCAGTACTTC. Protein: CASSLPGIASEQYF.

This chain joins TRBV28 and TRBJ2-2; 7 bases are a match to TRBD2. J was trimmed by 2 bases and V by 7 bases; bases with no gene match: 7. The V gene's germline CDR1 is MDHEN and CDR2 SYDVKM. The CDR3 sequence is 15 residues long. CDR3 amino acids: CASTAGGINTGELFF. In DNA, the CDR3 is TGTGCCAGCACCGCCGGGGGGATTAACACCGGGGAGCTGTTTTTT.

As concerns this clone: Other nucleotide sequences in the sample specify the same CDR3. The chain carries TRBV7-2 and TRBJ1-1; D is unclear. This CDR3 comprises 13 residues. V lost 2 bases and J lost 1, with 5 bases in between. Per germline, CDR1 SGHTA and CDR2 FQGNSA. The CDR3 protein is CASSLRQNTEAFF. The CDR3 nucleotides read TGTGCCAGCAGCTTACGGCAGAACACTGAAGCTTTCTTT.

V is TRBV2 and J is TRBJ1-2, with 10 nucleotides matching TRBD1. The CDR3 extends over 14 amino acids. In germline, CDR1 is SNHLY, CDR2 FYNNEI. The junction had 12 bases not matched to a gene; V was cut back by 10 bases and J by 7 bases. The CDR3 DNA reads as TGTGCCAACACCCCGATGACAGGGGGCTTTGGCTACACCTTC. Its protein product is CANTPMTGGFGYTF.

This chain connects TRBV6-1 to TRBJ2-7; weak D call: TRBD2 (6 bases). Germline-derived CDR1 and CDR2 are MNHNS and SASEGT. V was cut by 11 bases and J by 0 bases, with 14 bases left in between. This CDR3 spans 13 amino acids. The CDR3 protein is CAGGAGDSYEQYF. Written as DNA, the CDR3 is TGTGCCGGCGGGGCCGGGGACTCCTACGAGCAGTACTTC.

The chain couples TRBV7-3 to TRBJ2-3, with a possible D match to TRBD2 (6 bases). V dropped 3 bases and J dropped 1 base, with 8 bases sitting between them. Germline V CDR1 and CDR2: SGHTA, FQGTGA. CDR3 length equals 14 residues. CDR3 sequence (DNA): TGTGCCAGCAGCTTTAAGCGGGGCACAGATACGCAGTATTTT. This sequence encodes CASSFKRGTDTQYF. Complete variable domain (other parts from reference TRBV7-3 and TRBJ2-3): GAGVSQTPSNKVTEKGKYVELRCDPISGHTALYWYRQSLGQGPEFLIYFQGTGAADDSGLPNDRFFAVRPEGSVSTLKIQRTERGDSAVYLCASSFKRGTDTQYFGPGTRLTVL.

CDR3 sequence reads: CASSVTPTVTGELFF. CDR3 bases: TGTGCCAGCAGCGTAACCCCTACGGTGACCGGGGAGCTGTTTTTT. The rearrangement uses TRBV9 and TRBJ2-2, with D unclear. Per germline, CDR1 SGDLS and CDR2 YYNGEE. This CDR3 spans 15 amino acids. Trimming left V 1 base short and J 5 bases short, with 12 bases between.

This sequence joins TRBV20-1 and TRBJ1-2; no definite D call. V was cut by 1 base and J by 6 bases, with 6 bases left in between. The germline gives CDR1 DFQATT, CDR2 SNEGSKA (reference sequence). The CDR3 covers 11 residues. The CDR3 nucleotides are TGCAGTGCTAGAGGTGTCCATGGCTACACCTTC. Encoded protein: CSARGVHGYTF.

This rearrangement joins TRBV6-5 to TRBJ1-2, with 12 nucleotides matching TRBD1. V lost 3 bases to trimming and J lost 8 bases; unmatched junction nucleotides: 10. CDR1 and CDR2 (germline): MNHEY, SVGAGI. The CDR3 is made up of 16 amino acids. The CDR3 here is CASSYDPGQGATGYTF. The CDR3 region has the DNA TGTGCCAGCAGTTATGACCCGGGACAGGGGGCGACAGGCTACACCTTC.

This sequence joins TRBV28 and TRBJ2-6, with unresolved D. V lost 7 bases and J 0 bases, leaving 7 bases between the germline ends. The CDR3 is 14 residues long. Germline CDR1 and CDR2: MDHEN and SYDVKM. CDR3 DNA sequence: TGTGCCAGCAACGAATTCTCTGGGGCCAACGTCCTGACTTTC. Protein sequence: CASNEFSGANVLTF.

The chain recombines TRBV21-1 with TRBJ2-3; TRBD2 is taken as the D call from the table, unchecked against the DNA. TRBV21-1 is an annotated pseudogene. This CDR3 is built from 14 residues. The chain's CDR3 is CASILAGSTDTQYF. The CDR3 nucleotides read TGTGCCAGCATACTAGCGGGAAGCACAGATACGCAGTATTTT.

The chain combines TRBV7-8 with TRBJ2-7, with 7 nucleotides matching TRBD2. Germline CDR1 and CDR2: SGHVS and FQNEAQ. After removal of 3 bases from V and 2 bases from J, the junction contained 4 bases not matched to a gene. This CDR3 has 14 residues. CDR3 sequence (DNA): TGTGCCAGCAGCTTTGGGGGGGTGACCTACGAGCAGTACTTC. This translates into CASSFGGVTYEQYF.

The DNA for the CDR3 is TGTGCCAGCAGTTTTGGACTAGCGGGGGGGCTAAGCGAGCAGTACTTC. As protein: CASSFGLAGGLSEQYF. The chain is built from TRBV6-6 and TRBJ2-7, with TRBD2 identical over 15 bases. CDR3 size: 16 residues. The V and J ends lost 4 bases and 6 bases, in that order; junction bases with no gene match: 7. Germline-derived CDR1 and CDR2 are MNHNY and SVGAGI (reference sequence).

This chain connects TRBV9 to TRBJ2-1; the D gene is possibly TRBD1 (7 bases). Germline CDR1 and CDR2: SGDLS and YYNGEE. V lost 3 bases and J lost 4, with 11 bases in between. The length of the CDR3 is 14 residues. CDR3 bases: TGTGCCAGCAGCGCAGGGGGGAATTACAATGAGCAGTTCTTC. It yields the protein CASSAGGNYNEQFF.

This clone was seen just once. V gene TRBV30 combines with J gene TRBJ1-3; D is perhaps TRBD1 (5 bases). The CDR3 extends over 13 amino acids. Germline V lookup: CDR1 GTSNPN, CDR2 SVGIG (reference sequence). Trimming took off 3 bases at V and 4 bases at J, with 10 bases between the two ends. The CDR3 region has the DNA TGTGCCTGGAGCTCAGGGCAAGGAAACACCATATATTTT. Translated, it gives CAWSSGQGNTIYF. The full variable domain, rest sourced from reference TRBV30 and TRBJ1-3, is SQTIHQWPATLVQPVGSPLSLECTVEGTSNPNLYWYRQAAGRGLQLLFYSVGIGQISSEVPQNLSASRPQDRQFILSSKKLLLSDSGFYLCAWSSGQGNTIYFGEGSWLTVV.

The V gene is TRBV12-5, the J gene TRBJ2-5, with a weak D call TRBD2 (7 bases). With 3 bases removed from V and 1 base from J, the gap between germline ends came to 12 bases. The length of the CDR3 is 15 residues. In germline, CDR1 is LGHNT, CDR2 FRNRAP. Here the CDR3 reads CASGFSGGGQETQYF. In DNA, the CDR3 is TGTGCTAGTGGTTTTTCGGGGGGCGGCCAAGAGACCCAGTACTTC.

The rearrangement links TRBV6-4 to TRBJ1-2; D gene unclear. The CDR3 sequence is 12 residues long. CDR1 is MRHNA, CDR2 SNTAGT, per germline. The V end was cut by 1 base, the J end by 7 bases, with 7 bases between. CDR3 protein: CASSDYLGGYTF. The CDR3 DNA reads as TGTGCCAGCAGTGACTATCTTGGTGGCTACACCTTC.